This TCR beta chain was sequenced during a study of T cell changes during pregnancy in multiple sclerosis (dated by TCRdb to about 2019). Regarding the study in general: Changes in the T cell repertoire over the course of pregnancy were examined in this study in women with multiple sclerosis.

About this clone: Its antigen remains undetermined. Per-base qualities were not stored, and no clone one base away is much larger.

Library prep was done by the immunoSEQ multiplex PCR assay. In TCRdb, the immuneACCESS table is reduced to in-frame sequences with V and J assigned. These tables do not hold every clone; where another copy was compared, an unresolved V gene accounts for under half, and the others remain unexplained. Across this sample there are around 37,000 clones, with approximately 90% seen only once. Of the sample, around 7.2% falls within the top ten clones. The cysteine opens and the phenylalanine closes a CDR3 of 15 amino acids. Kept here is only the CDR3 DNA, which spans 45 bases and is read in frame from base 1. The germline V gene specifies SGDLS as CDR1 and YYNGEE as CDR2. The germline ends are 9 bases apart after V is trimmed by 2 bases and J by 0 bases.

The sequences come from CD8+ T cells from peripheral blood mononuclear cells, collected in the third trimester of pregnancy. The TCR originated in a female donor with multiple sclerosis, enrolled in a pregnancy study. The chain employs TRBV9 and TRBJ2-1; the D gene is not confidently resolved. The sequenced DNA: TGTGCCAGCAGCGTTGGCCAAAGCTCCTACAATGAGCAGTTCTTC. Its coded protein is CASSVGQSSYNEQFF.